The next 28 T cell receptor beta chains were all read from a single sample in a study of shared clonotypes between healthy human individuals. Measured with immunoSEQ multiplex PCR; TCRdb has only the in-frame clones, and not every one. The table records more than 2,000,000 clones, more than 80% of them present only once. Sequenced: naive CD4+ T cells sorted from blood. Subset reported: CD45RA+ positively selected. These receptors all come from a young man in good health.

The chain combines TRBV6-6 with TRBJ1-1; 10 positions agree with TRBD1. The CDR3 is 16 amino acids. Germline trimming cut 6 bases from V and 3 bases from J; bases unmatched to any gene: 10. CDR1 MNHNY and CDR2 SVGAGI come from the germline V gene (reference sequence). For the CDR3, the DNA is TGTGCCAGCAGCAATCCCCCCGGGACAGGGGACACTGAAGCTTTCTTT. This gives the protein CASSNPPGTGDTEAFF.

Details on this clone: This sample also contains other DNA sequences that code for the same CDR3. CDR3 nucleotide sequence: TGTGCCAGTAGTATTGCAGGCCGCACAGATACGCAGTATTTT. Translation gives CASSIAGRTDTQYF. The rearrangement joins TRBV19 to TRBJ2-3; D remains unclear. This CDR3 region has 14 residues. V was cut by 3 bases and J by 1 base, with 8 bases left in between. Germline V lookup: CDR1 LNHDA, CDR2 SQIVND (reference sequence).

The rearrangement uses TRBV25-1 and TRBJ1-4, with D possibly matching TRBD1 (5 bases). The CDR3 spans 15 residues. From germline, CDR1 is MGHDK and CDR2 SYGVNS. V lost 1 base and J lost 0, with 6 bases in between. Here the CDR3 reads CASSESGPTNEKLFF. For the CDR3, the DNA is TGTGCCAGCAGTGAATCGGGACCAACTAATGAAAAACTGTTTTTT.

The chain is built from TRBV18 and TRBJ1-2; weak D call: TRBD1 (5 bases). CDR3 size: 15 residues. V was trimmed by 0 bases and J by 4 bases, leaving 12 bases between them. Germline-derived CDR1 and CDR2 are KGHSH and LQKENI. The CDR3 DNA reads as TGTGCCAGCTCACCACCTCTCGGGACGGGCTATGGCTACACCTTC. This codes for CASSPPLGTGYGYTF.

J is TRBJ2-2 and V is TRBV11-2; maybe TRBD1 (5 bases). CDR1 is SGHAT and CDR2 is FQNNGV in the germline V gene. V was cut by 3 bases and J by 0 bases, with 8 bases left in between. This CDR3 is built from 15 residues. The CDR3 reads CASSFEGANTGELFF. CDR3 in DNA: TGTGCCAGCAGCTTTGAAGGGGCGAACACCGGGGAGCTGTTTTTT.

This chain links TRBV18 with TRBJ2-7; the match to TRBD1 covers 10 bases. This CDR3 has 17 residues. Per germline, CDR1 KGHSH and CDR2 LQKENI. The J segment lost 2 bases and the V segment lost 4 bases, leaving 11 bases of the junction unmatched. The CDR3 loop is CASSRDRGQNWAYEQYF. CDR3 coding DNA: TGTGCCAGCTCACGTGACAGGGGGCAAAATTGGGCCTACGAGCAGTACTTC. The whole variable domain, filled in from reference TRBV18 and TRBJ2-7, reads NAGVMQNPRHLVRRRGQEARLRCSPMKGHSHVYWYRQLPEEGLKFMVYLQKENIIDESGMPKERFSAEFPKEGPSILRIQQVVRGDSAAYFCASSRDRGQNWAYEQYFGPGTRLTVT.

Only one count was recorded for this clone. The genes are TRBV18 and TRBJ1-2; the D is unclear. The CDR3 runs to 13 residues. V gave up 8 bases and J gave up 4 bases, with 14 bases separating them. Germline CDR1 and CDR2: KGHSH and LQKENI. The CDR3 loop is CASTLTSLYGYTF. CDR3 bases: TGTGCCAGCACCCTGACATCCCTCTATGGCTACACCTTC.

The rearrangement uses TRBV15 and TRBJ2-7; TRBD2 aligns across 7 bases. The junction had 9 bases not matched to a gene; V was cut back by 0 bases and J by 7 bases. Germline V gene lookup returns CDR1 LNHNV and CDR2 YYDKDF (reference sequence). The CDR3 contains 15 residues. The CDR3 sequence: CATSRDGRGWGEQYF. In nucleotides, the CDR3 is TGTGCCACCAGCAGAGATGGGAGGGGATGGGGTGAGCAGTACTTC. Together with reference TRBV15 and TRBJ2-7, the CDR3 gives the full variable domain: DAMVIQNPRYQVTQFGKPVTLSCSQTLNHNVMYWYQQKSSQAPKLLFHYYDKDFNNEADTPDNFQSRRPNTSFCFLDIRSPGLGDTAMYLCATSRDGRGWGEQYFGPGTRLTVT.

This chain joins TRBV2 and TRBJ2-5; D unclear. The length of the CDR3 is 15 residues. CDR1 is SNHLY, CDR2 FYNNEI, per germline. Trimming cost V 5 bases and J 5 bases, with 18 bases left between them. The CDR3 coding sequence is TGTGCCAGCAGTCAAAGGGCTCGAACTGCCGAGACCCAGTACTTC. Translating it yields CASSQRARTAETQYF.

The chain recombines TRBV28 with TRBJ1-4; weak D call: TRBD1 (5 bases). This CDR3 comprises 14 residues. V was pared by 6 bases and J by 2 bases, with 10 bases between. Germline V gives CDR1 MDHEN, CDR2 SYDVKM. The CDR3 bases are TGTGCCAGCAGGCCGGGACCTACTAATGAAAAACTGTTTTTT. Its protein product is CASRPGPTNEKLFF.

This clone has a single count. Distinct nucleotide sequences in the sample also encode this CDR3. V usage is TRBV5-1 and J usage is TRBJ1-1; 10 bases align to TRBD1. This CDR3 comprises 16 residues. V was clipped by 0 bases and J by 2 bases; unmatched bases: 4. Germline assignment: CDR1 SGHRS and CDR2 YFSETQ. CDR3 region: CASSLGTGGLNTEAFF. CDR3 DNA sequence: TGCGCCAGCAGCTTGGGGACAGGGGGATTAAACACTGAAGCTTTCTTT.

This rearrangement joins TRBV7-3 to TRBJ1-6, with D unclear. This CDR3 spans 13 amino acids. Germline V gene data show CDR1 as SGHTA and CDR2 as FQGTGA. V was pared by 5 bases and J by 0 bases, with 2 bases between. As DNA, the CDR3 is TGTGCCAGCAGCATCTCCTATAATTCACCCCTCCACTTT. This encodes CASSISYNSPLHF.

The chain is built from TRBV28 and TRBJ2-7, with 8 bases matching TRBD2. Germline lookup yields CDR1 MDHEN and CDR2 SYDVKM. CDR3 size: 15 residues. V shed 2 bases and J 4 bases; nucleotides not matched to a gene: 7. CDR3 nucleotides: TGTGCCAGCAGTTTACAAGGCGGGGGGACGTACGAGCAGTACTTC. It yields the protein CASSLQGGGTYEQYF.

This sequence joins TRBV10-3 and TRBJ1-1, with D maybe TRBD1 (5 bases). From germline, CDR1 is ENHRY and CDR2 SYGVKD. Trimming took 10 bases from V and 6 from J, leaving 12 bases between them. CDR3 length: 11 residues. In nucleotides, the CDR3 is TGTGCCACATCGGGACTGTCTGAAGCTTTCTTT. Translating gives CATSGLSEAFF.

The rearrangement uses TRBV19 and TRBJ1-5; no clear D. This CDR3 region has 13 residues. The germline V and J ends were trimmed by 6 bases and 4 bases, with 10 bases remaining between them. From germline, CDR1 is LNHDA and CDR2 SQIVND (reference sequence). Written as DNA, the CDR3 is TGTGCCAGTAGGGCCCTTACGAATCAGCCCCAGCATTTT. This sequence encodes CASRALTNQPQHF.

To note about this clone: The same CDR3 is also encoded by other DNA sequences in this sample. The V and J genes are TRBV6-6 and TRBJ2-7; D perhaps matches TRBD2 (5 bases). This CDR3 region has 12 residues. Germline CDR1 is MNHNY and CDR2 is SVGAGI (reference sequence). V was pared by 0 bases and J by 5 bases, with 5 bases between. Here the CDR3 DNA reads TGTGCCAGCAGTTACTCCGGGGACGAGCAGTACTTC. As protein: CASSYSGDEQYF.

V is TRBV25-1 and J is TRBJ2-1; 9 positions agree with TRBD1. V trimming: 0 bases; J trimming: 6 bases; junction bases outside the gene matches: 9. The CDR3 covers 17 residues. The germline V gene has CDR1 MGHDK and CDR2 SYGVNS. This CDR3 is CASSEYGDRVHFNEQFF. CDR3 in DNA: TGTGCCAGCAGTGAATACGGGGACAGGGTCCATTTCAATGAGCAGTTCTTC. The full variable domain, in which reference TRBV25-1 and TRBJ2-1 provide the parts outside the CDR3, is EADIYQTPRYLVIGTGKKITLECSQTMGHDKMYWYQQDPGMELHLIHYSYGVNSTEKGDLSSESTVSRIRTEHFPLTLESARPSHTSQYLCASSEYGDRVHFNEQFFGPGTRLTVL.

This chain uses TRBV7-2 with TRBJ2-7; 9 bases map to TRBD2. J was trimmed by 2 bases and V by 2 bases; bases with no gene match: 13. There are 18 residues in the CDR3. Germline lookup yields CDR1 SGHTA and CDR2 FQGNSA. DNA of the CDR3: TGTGCCAGCAGCTTAACAACCCCTAGCGGGGCCAACACCTACGAGCAGTACTTC. This translates into CASSLTTPSGANTYEQYF.

This rearrangement joins TRBV5-6 to TRBJ1-1; D not resolved. Germline assignment: CDR1 SGHDT and CDR2 YYEEEE. V was trimmed by 1 base and J by 7 bases, leaving 14 bases between them. The CDR3 runs to 14 residues. DNA for the CDR3: TGTGCCAGCAGCTTGTACGGTGGGTACATTGAAGCTTTCTTT. This sequence encodes CASSLYGGYIEAFF.

V and J are TRBV5-6 and TRBJ2-3; possible D gene TRBD2, 6 bases. V lost 0 bases and J lost 4, with 18 bases in between. The CDR3 has 17 amino acids. The germline gives CDR1 SGHDT, CDR2 YYEEEE. CDR3 DNA: TGTGCCAGCAGCTTGGACGGGGAGGCCAAGGGCTCAGATACGCAGTATTTT. Translating gives CASSLDGEAKGSDTQYF.

CDR3 amino acids: CASSEWSASRDYGYTF. In DNA form, the CDR3 reads TGTGCCAGCAGTGAATGGTCGGCCTCAAGGGACTATGGCTACACCTTC. The chain recombines TRBV6-1 with TRBJ1-2; D call uncertain. The length of the CDR3 is 16 residues. CDR1 MNHNS and CDR2 SASEGT come from the germline V gene. V was cut by 2 bases and J by 3 bases, with 16 bases left in between.

This clone appeared a few times. In nucleotides, the CDR3 is TGCGCCAGCAGTGAGAATACAGGGAGGAATGAAAAACTGTTTTTT. Its translation is CASSENTGRNEKLFF. This rearrangement joins TRBV10-1 to TRBJ1-4, with D possibly being TRBD1 (6 bases). V lost 2 bases to trimming and J lost 5 bases, with 12 bases between them. CDR1 and CDR2 from the germline V gene are WNHNN and SYGVQD (reference sequence). This CDR3 comprises 15 residues.

This sequence joins TRBV6-4 and TRBJ1-1; maybe TRBD1 (6 bases). CDR1 is MRHNA and CDR2 is SNTAGT in the germline V gene. The CDR3 is made up of 17 amino acids. V was trimmed by 6 bases and J by 0 bases, leaving 20 bases between them. CDR3 in DNA: TGTGCCAGCAGCATAGGGGGAGGCCAAGTAATGAACACTGAAGCTTTCTTT. Encoded protein: CASSIGGGQVMNTEAFF.

The J gene is TRBJ2-1, the V gene TRBV15; 10 nucleotides align to TRBD2. With V trimmed by 0 bases and J by 5 bases, 7 bases remained unmatched. This CDR3 spans 17 amino acids. CDR1 is LNHNV and CDR2 is YYDKDF in the germline V gene (reference sequence). Here the CDR3 reads CATSRDWASGGHNEQFF. The CDR3 coding sequence is TGTGCCACCAGCAGAGATTGGGCTAGCGGGGGTCACAATGAGCAGTTCTTC.

V usage is TRBV10-1 and J usage is TRBJ2-7; TRBD2 agrees at 8 bases. Germline loops: CDR1 WNHNN, CDR2 SYGVQD (reference sequence). The CDR3 consists of 13 residues. V dropped 3 bases and J dropped 10; count of bases not matched to a gene: 8. Written as DNA, the CDR3 is TGCGCCAGCAGTGAAATAACTAGCGGTAAACAGTACTTC. It yields the protein CASSEITSGKQYF.

V is TRBV7-8 and J is TRBJ2-3; D is possibly TRBD2 (5 bases). The CDR3 runs to 15 residues. Trimming left V 5 bases short and J 3 bases short, with 15 bases between. Germline V CDR1 and CDR2: SGHVS, FQNEAQ. CDR3 DNA: TGTGCCAGCAGCGCCCGAGAGGGTGGGACAGATACGCAGTATTTT. Its protein is CASSAREGGTDTQYF. Supplemented by reference TRBV7-8 and TRBJ2-3, the full variable domain reads GAGVSQSPRYKVAKRGQDVALRCDPISGHVSLFWYQQALGQGPEFLTYFQNEAQLDKSGLPSDRFFAERPEGSVSTLKIQRTQQEDSAVYLCASSAREGGTDTQYFGPGTRLTVL.

The chain uses TRBV11-2 and TRBJ2-7; the match to TRBD2 covers 7 bases. The CDR3 runs 15 residues. J gave up 3 bases and V 5 bases, and 10 bases lay outside the gene matches. CDR1 is SGHAT and CDR2 is FQNNGV in the germline V gene. The CDR3 is CASSRDPTGGYEQYF. DNA for the CDR3: TGTGCCAGCAGCCGAGATCCAACGGGAGGCTACGAGCAGTACTTC.

J is TRBJ1-4 and V is TRBV5-1; 8 bases match TRBD1. The CDR3 length is 13 residues. Trimming removed 0 bases from V and 11 bases from J; junction bases left unmatched: 3. In germline, CDR1 is SGHRS, CDR2 YFSETQ. CDR3 residues: CASSLVQGGKLFF. The CDR3 DNA reads TGCGCCAGCAGCTTGGTACAGGGGGGGAAACTGTTTTTT.